The 32 T cell receptor beta chains presented below share a single source sample, sequenced in a study of T-cell reconstitution after alpha-beta-depleted transplantation in children. Molecular barcoding with unique molecular identifiers was used for the TCRbeta library. MiXCR was run by TCRdb on the PCR reads, yielding one entry per CDR3 protein. The sample consists of approximately 630,000 distinct CDR3 sequences, roughly 14% of them appearing once. This specimen was PBMCs, taken before TCRalphabeta/CD19-depleted stem cell transplant. The receptors were sampled from a girl aged 2 to 10 with congenital amegakaryocytic thrombocytopenia, due to receive a stem cell transplant.

This clonotype was found a few times. The CDR3 loop reads CASSESFGNTEAFF. CDR3 nucleotide sequence: TGTGCCAGCAGTGAGTCTTTCGGGAACACTGAAGCTTTCTTT. This chain links TRBV2 with TRBJ1-1; D unresolved. Germline values: CDR1 SNHLY, CDR2 FYNNEI. V was cut by 3 bases and J by 1 base, with 9 bases left in between. The CDR3 runs to 14 residues. The variable domain in full, completed from reference TRBV2 and TRBJ1-1, reads EPEVTQTPSHQVTQMGQEVILRCVPISNHLYFYWYRQILGQKVEFLVSFYNNEISEKSEIFDDQFSVERPDGSNFTLKIRSTKLEDSAMYFCASSESFGNTEAFFGQGTRLTVV.

The table lists this clonotype with a few counts. The gene calls are TRBV12-3 or TRBV12-4 and TRBJ1-2; a possible D gene is TRBD1 (5 bases). V was cut by 6 bases and J by 5 bases, with 19 bases left in between. There are 15 residues in the CDR3. CDR3 residues: CASRHHSDGHYGYTF. The CDR3 region has the DNA TGTGCCAGCAGACATCATTCGGACGGACATTATGGCTACACCTTC.

This clonotype came up a few times. V and J are TRBV5-1 and TRBJ2-2; D call uncertain. The CDR3 contains 13 residues. Trimming left V 0 bases short and J 5 bases short, with 5 bases between. Germline V gene lookup returns CDR1 SGHRS and CDR2 YFSETQ. The CDR3 DNA sequence: TGCGCCAGCAGCTTGGAGGCAACCGGGGAGCTGTTTTTT. Residues: CASSLEATGELFF.

This clonotype was observed a handful of times. The chain links TRBV29-1 to TRBJ2-7, with D tentatively TRBD2 (5 bases). Germline V gene sequence: CDR1 SQVTM, CDR2 ANQGSEA. The CDR3 is 13 amino acids. Trimming left V 4 bases short and J 3 bases short, with 13 bases between. This chain's CDR3 is CSVVASNYYEQYF. CDR3 nucleotides: TGCAGCGTTGTAGCTAGCAACTACTACGAGCAGTACTTC.

This clonotype showed up just a few times. This chain links TRBV5-1 with TRBJ2-3; 9 bases fit TRBD1. Unmatched junction bases numbered 9, after V lost 3 bases and J lost 4 bases. In germline, CDR1 is SGHRS, CDR2 YFSETQ. CDR3 size: 16 residues. CDR3: CASSSRRDRAADTQYF. Here the CDR3 DNA reads TGCGCCAGCAGCTCCCGCCGGGACAGGGCGGCAGATACGCAGTATTTT.

This clonotype came up many times. The chain joins TRBV6-1 to TRBJ2-3; TRBD2 agrees at 8 bases. The length of the CDR3 is 17 residues. With V trimmed by 5 bases and J by 2 bases, 12 bases remained unmatched. The germline gives CDR1 MNHNS, CDR2 SASEGT. CDR3: CASSPLSLAVFTDTQYF. The CDR3 nucleotides read TGTGCCAGCAGTCCTCTCTCACTAGCGGTTTTCACAGATACGCAGTATTTT.

This clonotype appeared a few times. The chain employs TRBV2 and TRBJ2-5; 8 positions agree with TRBD1. This CDR3 spans 14 amino acids. Germline V lookup: CDR1 SNHLY, CDR2 FYNNEI. Unmatched junction bases numbered 5, after V lost 1 base and J lost 7 bases. CDR3 sequence reads: CASSEGTGGWTQYF. In nucleotides, the CDR3 is TGTGCCAGCAGTGAAGGAACAGGGGGATGGACCCAGTACTTC.

The chain has TRBV7-7 and TRBJ2-3; the D is unclear. The germline V and J ends were trimmed by 3 bases and 5 bases, with 15 bases remaining between them. Germline V gene lookup returns CDR1 SSHAT and CDR2 FNYEAQ (reference sequence). The CDR3 covers 15 residues. CDR3 sequence: CASSLSADPGDTQYF. In DNA form, the CDR3 reads TGTGCCAGCAGCTTGTCTGCGGACCCGGGAGATACGCAGTATTTT.

This clonotype occurred a few times. The J gene is TRBJ2-7, the V gene TRBV28; TRBD1 agrees at 8 bases. The germline V gene encodes CDR1 MDHEN and CDR2 SYDVKM. The CDR3 is 14 amino acids. With V trimmed by 5 bases and J by 2 bases, 5 bases remained unmatched. The CDR3 DNA sequence: TGTGCCAGCAGTGCACGGGACAGGCCCTACGAGCAGTACTTC. Translated: CASSARDRPYEQYF. Based on the CDR3 plus reference TRBV28 and TRBJ2-7, the full variable domain is DVKVTQSSRYLVKRTGEKVFLECVQDMDHENMFWYRQDPGLGLRLIYFSYDVKMKEKGDIPEGYSVSREKKERFSLILESASTNQTSMYLCASSARDRPYEQYFGPGTRLTVT.

This clonotype was detected ten times or more. The chain links TRBV21-1 to TRBJ1-2; the D call of TRBD1 is as the table states it, not checked on the DNA. TRBV21-1 is termed a pseudogene. The CDR3 covers 18 residues. In nucleotides, the CDR3 is TGTGCCAGCAGCAAACGGCGGACAGGGGGCCGTTCTCTCTATGGCTACACCTTC. This gives the protein CASSKRRTGGRSLYGYTF.

This clonotype occurred many times. The CDR3 region is CASSKRPGSNQPQHF. The CDR3 nucleotides are TGTGCCAGCAGTAAACGTCCTGGCAGCAATCAGCCCCAGCATTTT. The chain carries TRBV12-3 or TRBV12-4 and TRBJ1-5; no reliable D call. The CDR3 runs to 15 residues. The germline V and J ends were trimmed by 5 bases and 1 base, with 12 bases remaining between them.

V is TRBV20-1 and J is TRBJ2-5, with D possibly matching TRBD2 (6 bases). There are 13 residues in the CDR3. The V gene's germline CDR1 is DFQATT and CDR2 SNEGSKA (reference sequence). V was cut by 6 bases and J by 2 bases, with 13 bases left in between. The CDR3 DNA sequence: TGCAGTGCAAAGGGGCGGGATCAAGAGACCCAGTACTTC. Amino acids: CSAKGRDQETQYF.

This clonotype was seen repeatedly, ten times or more. The J gene is TRBJ1-1, the V gene TRBV25-1; D call uncertain. The length of the CDR3 is 17 residues. Trimming took off 6 bases at V and 0 bases at J, with 20 bases between the two ends. Germline V CDR1 and CDR2: MGHDK, SYGVNS. CDR3 protein: CASRTSGTTNMNTEAFF. The CDR3 DNA sequence: TGTGCCAGCAGAACAAGTGGCACCACGAATATGAACACTGAAGCTTTCTTT.

In its sample, this clonotype was seen a few times. The chain carries TRBV12-3 or TRBV12-4 and TRBJ2-7; no firm D call. The CDR3 length is 13 residues. The V end was cut by 0 bases, the J end by 3 bases, with 6 bases between. The DNA of the CDR3 is TGTGCCAGCAGTTTAGCGCGGCTCTACGAGCAGTACTTC. This gives the protein CASSLARLYEQYF.

This clonotype was seen repeatedly, ten times or more. The chain joins TRBV24-1 to TRBJ2-1; TRBD1 might be the D (5 bases). CDR3 size: 16 residues. The germline gives CDR1 KGHDR, CDR2 SFDVKD. V was clipped by 0 bases and J by 3 bases, with 11 bases between them. This CDR3 is CATSDLSPTDYNEQFF. The CDR3 region has the DNA TGTGCCACCAGTGATTTGTCCCCGACAGACTACAATGAGCAGTTCTTC.

For this clonotype: Possible read error: a much larger clone is one base away. The chain uses TRBV20-1 and TRBJ2-2; 11 positions agree with TRBD2. Germline lookup yields CDR1 DFQATT and CDR2 SNEGSKA (reference sequence). The CDR3 length is 15 residues. CDR3 nucleotide sequence: TGCTGTGCTAGTACTAGCGGGAGCAACACCGGGGAGCTGTTTTTT. Protein: CCASTSGSNTGELFF.

This clonotype was observed many times. The chain links TRBV5-1 to TRBJ2-1; 10 positions match TRBD2. Germline CDR1 reads SGHRS; CDR2 reads YFSETQ. V lost 2 bases, J lost 6 bases, and 5 bases stayed unmatched. There are 15 residues in the CDR3. The CDR3: CASSLAGGPINEQFF. In nucleotides, the CDR3 is TGCGCCAGCAGCTTAGCGGGAGGGCCGATCAATGAGCAGTTCTTC.

This clonotype was seen at least ten times. This chain joins TRBV20-1 and TRBJ2-7, with D tentatively TRBD1 (6 bases). From germline, CDR1 is DFQATT and CDR2 SNEGSKA (reference sequence). CDR3 length: 12 residues. V was shortened by 6 bases and J by 4 bases, with 13 bases between the two germline ends. CDR3 DNA: TGCAGTGCCGACAGGTTTTTTTACGAGCAGTACTTC. It translates to CSADRFFYEQYF.

This clonotype was found many times. The chain uses TRBV20-1 and TRBJ2-1; no clear D. V was cut by 1 base and J by 5 bases, with 15 bases left in between. The CDR3 has 15 residues. The germline V gene has CDR1 DFQATT and CDR2 SNEGSKA (reference sequence). CDR3 in amino acids: CSARVLKSQNNEQFF. CDR3 DNA: TGCAGTGCTAGAGTGTTGAAGTCGCAGAACAATGAGCAGTTCTTC.

This clonotype was detected many times. The rearrangement links TRBV20-1 to TRBJ2-1, with 7 bases lining up with TRBD2. The V and J ends lost 0 bases and 7 bases, in that order; junction bases with no gene match: 9. The CDR3 extends over 15 amino acids. Per the germline V gene, CDR1 is DFQATT and CDR2 is SNEGSKA (reference sequence). DNA of the CDR3: TGCAGTGCTAGAGATTGGGGGGGAGATAGAAATGAGCAGTTCTTC. Translating it yields CSARDWGGDRNEQFF.

The chain is built from TRBV7-9 and TRBJ2-7; perhaps D is TRBD1 or TRBD2 (5 bases each). From germline, CDR1 is SEHNR and CDR2 FQNEAQ (reference sequence). The CDR3 totals 14 residues. The V and J ends lost 5 bases and 6 bases respectively, with 17 bases between them. This CDR3 is CASSGSGPKGEQYF. The CDR3 DNA is TGTGCCAGCAGCGGATCGGGACCCAAAGGCGAGCAGTACTTC.

This clonotype was counted ten times or more. This sequence joins TRBV20-1 and TRBJ1-2, with a possible D match to TRBD1 (5 bases). The CDR3 runs to 12 residues. Between the trimmed V and J ends, which lost 6 bases and 8 bases, there was a span of 16 bases. Per the germline V gene, CDR1 is DFQATT and CDR2 is SNEGSKA (reference sequence). The CDR3 sequence is CSAEIRGRGYTF. In nucleotides, the CDR3 is TGCAGTGCGGAAATTCGGGGGAGAGGCTACACCTTC.

In this sample, this clonotype turned up many times. This chain uses TRBV29-1 with TRBJ2-7; D gene uncertain. The length of the CDR3 is 12 residues. The V gene lost 2 bases and the J gene lost 2 bases, with 7 bases spanning the gap. Germline CDR1 SQVTM, CDR2 ANQGSEA. DNA for the CDR3: TGCAGCGTTGAAAAAGGGACCTACGAGCAGTACTTC. Translating gives CSVEKGTYEQYF.

In nucleotides, the CDR3 is TGCGCCAGCAGCTTGGTACTAGCGGGAAGAGATACGCAGTATTTT. Its translation is CASSLVLAGRDTQYF. V usage is TRBV5-1 and J usage is TRBJ2-3, with 10 bases lining up with TRBD2. The CDR3 has 15 amino acids. V shed 0 bases and J 5 bases; nucleotides not matched to a gene: 3. Germline loops: CDR1 SGHRS, CDR2 YFSETQ. Looking up the rest from reference TRBV5-1 and TRBJ2-3 gives the full variable domain: KAGVTQTPRYLIKTRGQQVTLSCSPISGHRSVSWYQQTPGQGLQFLFEYFSETQRNKGNFPGRFSGRQFSNSRSEMNVSTLELGDSALYLCASSLVLAGRDTQYFGPGTRLTVL.

This chain joins TRBV4-1 and TRBJ1-4, with D unclear. This CDR3 is built from 15 residues. Trimming pared 2 bases from V and 3 bases from J, leaving 10 bases between. Germline assignment: CDR1 MGHRA and CDR2 YSYEKL. This CDR3 is CASSQWAVSNEKLFF. The CDR3 coding sequence is TGCGCCAGCAGCCAATGGGCAGTTTCTAATGAAAAACTGTTTTTT.

With respect to this clonotype: Possible read error: a much larger clone is one base away. The chain links TRBV12-3 or TRBV12-4 to TRBJ2-3; 7 nucleotides agree with TRBD1. V lost 6 bases to trimming and J lost 4 bases; unmatched junction nucleotides: 13. CDR3 length: 16 amino acids. The CDR3 nucleotides are TGTGCCAGCAGCCGCTGGGACAGCCCGTCGGCAGATACGCAGTATTTT. Translating it yields CASSRWDSPSADTQYF.

This clonotype has a count of ten or more. This chain links TRBV5-1 with TRBJ2-2; the match to TRBD2 covers 7 bases. CDR3 length: 13 residues. CDR1 SGHRS and CDR2 YFSETQ come from the germline V gene. The V gene end was trimmed by 5 bases and the J gene end by 4 bases; junction bases not matched to a gene: 2. The CDR3 sequence: CASRLATTGELFF. CDR3 sequence (DNA): TGCGCCAGCAGACTAGCGACCACCGGGGAGCTGTTTTTT.

This clonotype has a count of ten or more. This chain joins TRBV29-1 and TRBJ2-2; D is possibly TRBD2 (6 bases). Trimming shortened V by 3 bases and J by 7 bases, and 15 bases separated the two germline ends. The CDR3 covers 14 residues. Germline-derived CDR1 and CDR2 are SQVTM and ANQGSEA. The CDR3 spells CSVEVGGIGGELFF. The CDR3 DNA reads TGCAGCGTTGAGGTCGGAGGGATAGGCGGGGAGCTGTTTTTT.

The chain links TRBV6-1 to TRBJ2-2; D could derive from TRBD1 or TRBD2 (6 bases each). CDR1 MNHNS and CDR2 SASEGT come from the germline V gene. Trimming shortened V by 6 bases and J by 5 bases, and 19 bases separated the two germline ends. The CDR3 contains 16 residues. The CDR3 DNA sequence: TGTGCCAGCAGGCCGAAGGGGGAGGTTTGGACCGGGGAGCTGTTTTTT. This codes for CASRPKGEVWTGELFF.

This clonotype was seen many times. This sequence joins TRBV6-1 and TRBJ1-5; possibly TRBD1 for D (5 bases). Germline V gene sequence: CDR1 MNHNS, CDR2 SASEGT. The CDR3 contains 14 residues. V gave up 2 bases and J gave up 4 bases, with 9 bases separating them. This chain's CDR3 is CASSEPGMNQPQHF. In DNA form, the CDR3 reads TGTGCCAGCAGTGAACCAGGGATGAATCAGCCCCAGCATTTT.

Worth noting for this clonotype: This may arise from a read error, as a much more abundant clone is one base away. The chain carries TRBV12-3 or TRBV12-4 and TRBJ2-5; D not resolved. V shed 7 bases and J shed 5 bases, with 20 bases lying between them. This CDR3 has 15 amino acids. The CDR3 nucleotides are TGTGCCAGCAATCCGTCGTTTTCCCTCCCTGAGACCCAGTACTTC. It codes for CASNPSFSLPETQYF.

This clonotype was counted a few times. The genes are TRBV29-1 and TRBJ2-7; D is possibly TRBD2 (7 bases). Between the trimmed V and J ends, which lost 4 bases and 2 bases, there was a span of 18 bases. The CDR3 runs to 15 residues. Germline V gene sequence: CDR1 SQVTM, CDR2 ANQGSEA. CDR3 amino acids: CSVGGGHTGTYEQYF. CDR3 bases: TGCAGCGTTGGGGGGGGCCATACAGGGACCTACGAGCAGTACTTC.